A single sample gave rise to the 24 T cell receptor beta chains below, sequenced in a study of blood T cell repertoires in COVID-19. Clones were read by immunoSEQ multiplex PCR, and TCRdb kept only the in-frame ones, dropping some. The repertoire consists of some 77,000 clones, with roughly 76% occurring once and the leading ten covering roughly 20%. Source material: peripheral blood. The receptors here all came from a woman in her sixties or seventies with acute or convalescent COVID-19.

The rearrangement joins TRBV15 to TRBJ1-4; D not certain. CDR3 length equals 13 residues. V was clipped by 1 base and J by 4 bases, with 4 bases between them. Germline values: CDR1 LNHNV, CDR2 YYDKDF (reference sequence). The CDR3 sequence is CATSRAGNEKLFF. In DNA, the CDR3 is TGTGCCACCAGCAGAGCGGGTAATGAAAAACTGTTTTTT.

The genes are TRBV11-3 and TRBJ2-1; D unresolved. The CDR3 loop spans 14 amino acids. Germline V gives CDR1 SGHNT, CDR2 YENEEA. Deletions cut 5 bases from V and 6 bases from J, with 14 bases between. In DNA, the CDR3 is TGTGCCAGCAGCCCCGGCAGGCGTCCCAATGAGCAGTTCTTC. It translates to CASSPGRRPNEQFF.

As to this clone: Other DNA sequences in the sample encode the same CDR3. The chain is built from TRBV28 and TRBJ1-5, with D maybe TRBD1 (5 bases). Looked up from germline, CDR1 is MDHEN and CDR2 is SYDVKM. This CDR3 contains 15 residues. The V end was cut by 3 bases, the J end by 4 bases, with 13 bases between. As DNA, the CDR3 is TGTGCCAGCAGTTTCCAGGGCCCTAGAAATCAGCCCCAGCATTTT. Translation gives CASSFQGPRNQPQHF.

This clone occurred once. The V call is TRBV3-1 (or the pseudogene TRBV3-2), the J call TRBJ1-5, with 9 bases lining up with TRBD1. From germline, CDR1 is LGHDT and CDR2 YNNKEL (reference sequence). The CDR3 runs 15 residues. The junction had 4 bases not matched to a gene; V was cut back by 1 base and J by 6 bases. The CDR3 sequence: CASSQGTGVIQPQHF. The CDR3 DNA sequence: TGTGCCAGCAGCCAAGGGACAGGGGTCATTCAGCCCCAGCATTTT.

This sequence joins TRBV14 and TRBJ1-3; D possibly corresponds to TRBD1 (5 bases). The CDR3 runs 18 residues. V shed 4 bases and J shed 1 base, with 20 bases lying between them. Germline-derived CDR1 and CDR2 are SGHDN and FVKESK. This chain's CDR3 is CASSPWGLRTASGNTIYF. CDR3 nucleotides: TGTGCCAGCAGCCCGTGGGGACTCCGCACGGCGTCTGGAAACACCATATATTTT. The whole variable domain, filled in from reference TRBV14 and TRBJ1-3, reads EAGVTQFPSHSVIEKGQTVTLRCDPISGHDNLYWYRRVMGKEIKFLLHFVKESKQDESGMPNNRFLAERTGGTYSTLKVQPAELEDSGVYFCASSPWGLRTASGNTIYFGEGSWLTVV.

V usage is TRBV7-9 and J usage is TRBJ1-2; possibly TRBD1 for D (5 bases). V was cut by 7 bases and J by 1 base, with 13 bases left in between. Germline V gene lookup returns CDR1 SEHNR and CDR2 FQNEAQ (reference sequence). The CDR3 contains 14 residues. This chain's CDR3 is CASTQGTLNYGYTF. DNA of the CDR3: TGTGCCAGCACCCAGGGCACCCTTAACTATGGCTACACCTTC.

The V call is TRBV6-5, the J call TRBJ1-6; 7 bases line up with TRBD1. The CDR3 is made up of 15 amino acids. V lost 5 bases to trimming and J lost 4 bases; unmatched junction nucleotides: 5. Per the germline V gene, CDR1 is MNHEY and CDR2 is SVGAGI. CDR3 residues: CASSTGDSYNSPLHF. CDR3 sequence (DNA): TGTGCCAGCAGTACAGGGGACAGTTATAATTCACCCCTCCACTTT.

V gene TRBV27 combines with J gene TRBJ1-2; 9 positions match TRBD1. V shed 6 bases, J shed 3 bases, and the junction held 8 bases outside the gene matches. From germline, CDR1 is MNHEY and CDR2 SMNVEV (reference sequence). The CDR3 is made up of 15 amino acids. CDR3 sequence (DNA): TGTGCCAGCAGGCAACAGGGGGCTGGTTACTATGGCTACACCTTC. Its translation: CASRQQGAGYYGYTF.

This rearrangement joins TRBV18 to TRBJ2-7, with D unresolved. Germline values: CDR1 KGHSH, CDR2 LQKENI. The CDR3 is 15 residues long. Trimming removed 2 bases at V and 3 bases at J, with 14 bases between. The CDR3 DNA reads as TGTGCCAGCTCACCAAACAGCCTTCTCCTCTACGAGCAGTACTTC. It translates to CASSPNSLLLYEQYF.

CDR3: CAISESTGGRRYEQYF. CDR3 bases: TGTGCCATCAGTGAGTCTACAGGGGGCCGGAGGTACGAGCAGTACTTC. The chain joins TRBV10-3 to TRBJ2-7; 9 bases agree with TRBD1. CDR1 is ENHRY, CDR2 SYGVKD, per germline. CDR3 length equals 16 residues. V was pared by 0 bases and J by 4 bases, with 7 bases of the junction left unmatched.

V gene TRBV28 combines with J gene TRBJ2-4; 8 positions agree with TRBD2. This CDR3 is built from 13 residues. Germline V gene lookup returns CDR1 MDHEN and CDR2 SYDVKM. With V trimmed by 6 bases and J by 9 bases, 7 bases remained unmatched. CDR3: CASRTGTRAIQYF. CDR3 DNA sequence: TGTGCCAGCAGGACCGGGACTAGGGCCATTCAGTACTTC.

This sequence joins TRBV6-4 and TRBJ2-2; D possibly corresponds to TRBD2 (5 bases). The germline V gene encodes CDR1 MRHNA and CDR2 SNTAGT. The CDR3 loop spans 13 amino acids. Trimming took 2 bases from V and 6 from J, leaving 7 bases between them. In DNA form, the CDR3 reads TGTGCCAGCAGTGACGGGAGCTCCGGGGAGCTGTTTTTT. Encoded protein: CASSDGSSGELFF.

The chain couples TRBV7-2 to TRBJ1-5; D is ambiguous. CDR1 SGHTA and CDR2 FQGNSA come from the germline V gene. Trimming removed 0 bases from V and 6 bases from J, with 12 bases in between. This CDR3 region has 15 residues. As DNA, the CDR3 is TGTGCCAGCAGCTTAGCGAGAGGGTTTAGTCAGCCCCAGCATTTT. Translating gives CASSLARGFSQPQHF.

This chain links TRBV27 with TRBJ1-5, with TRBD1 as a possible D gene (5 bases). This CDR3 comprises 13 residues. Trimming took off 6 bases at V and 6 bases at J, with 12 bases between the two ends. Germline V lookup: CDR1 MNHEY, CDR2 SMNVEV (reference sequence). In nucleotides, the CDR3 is TGTGCCAGCAGGCGGCAGGGCGGTCAGCCCCAGCATTTT. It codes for CASRRQGGQPQHF.

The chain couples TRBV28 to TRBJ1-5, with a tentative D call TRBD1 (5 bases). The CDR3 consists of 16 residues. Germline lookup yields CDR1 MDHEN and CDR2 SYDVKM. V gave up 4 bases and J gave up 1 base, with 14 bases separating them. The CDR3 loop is CASSSYRGGSNQPQHF. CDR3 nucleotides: TGTGCCAGCAGTTCCTACCGGGGGGGGAGCAATCAGCCCCAGCATTTT.

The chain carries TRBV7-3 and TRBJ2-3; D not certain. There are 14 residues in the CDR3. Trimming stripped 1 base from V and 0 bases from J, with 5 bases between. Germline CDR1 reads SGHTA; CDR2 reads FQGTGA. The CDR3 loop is CASSLRPSTDTQYF. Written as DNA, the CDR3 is TGTGCCAGCAGCTTAAGGCCTAGCACAGATACGCAGTATTTT.

The CDR3 region has the DNA TGTGCCAGCAGCAGGGACAGGGGTCAGCCCCAGCATTTT. Its translation is CASSRDRGQPQHF. V usage is TRBV12-3 or TRBV12-4 and J usage is TRBJ1-5; 10 nucleotides agree with TRBD1. After removal of 6 bases from V and 6 bases from J, the junction contained 2 bases not matched to a gene. The CDR3 sequence is 13 residues long.

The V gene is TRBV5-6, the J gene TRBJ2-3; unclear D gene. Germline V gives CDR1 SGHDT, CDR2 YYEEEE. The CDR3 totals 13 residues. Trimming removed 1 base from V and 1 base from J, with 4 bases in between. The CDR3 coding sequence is TGTGCCAGCAGCTTGTGGCGCACAGATACGCAGTATTTT. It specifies CASSLWRTDTQYF.

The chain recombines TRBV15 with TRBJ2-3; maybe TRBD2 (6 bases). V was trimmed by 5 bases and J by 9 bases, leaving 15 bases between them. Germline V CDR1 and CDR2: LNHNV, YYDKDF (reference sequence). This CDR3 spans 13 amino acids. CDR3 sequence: CATSGGIYQTQYF. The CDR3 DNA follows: TGTGCCACCAGCGGGGGGATTTACCAGACGCAGTATTTT.

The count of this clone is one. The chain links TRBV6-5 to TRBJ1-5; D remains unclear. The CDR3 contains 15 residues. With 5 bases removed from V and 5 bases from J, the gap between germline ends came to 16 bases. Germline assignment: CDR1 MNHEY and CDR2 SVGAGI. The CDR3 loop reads CASSKLEAGDQPQHF. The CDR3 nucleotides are TGTGCCAGCAGTAAACTAGAGGCAGGAGATCAGCCCCAGCATTTT.

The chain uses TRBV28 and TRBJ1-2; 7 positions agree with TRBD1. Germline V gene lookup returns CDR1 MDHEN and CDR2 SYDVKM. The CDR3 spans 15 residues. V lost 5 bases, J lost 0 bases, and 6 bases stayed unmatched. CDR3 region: CASSRGQLTNYGYTF. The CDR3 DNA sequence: TGTGCCAGCAGTCGGGGACAGCTCACTAACTATGGCTACACCTTC.

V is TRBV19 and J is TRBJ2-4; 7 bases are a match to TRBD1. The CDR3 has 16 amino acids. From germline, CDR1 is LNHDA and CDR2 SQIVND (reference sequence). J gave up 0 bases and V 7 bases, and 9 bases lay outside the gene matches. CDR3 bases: TGTGCCAGTACCGCACGGGACAGTATAGCCAAAAACATTCAGTACTTC. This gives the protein CASTARDSIAKNIQYF.

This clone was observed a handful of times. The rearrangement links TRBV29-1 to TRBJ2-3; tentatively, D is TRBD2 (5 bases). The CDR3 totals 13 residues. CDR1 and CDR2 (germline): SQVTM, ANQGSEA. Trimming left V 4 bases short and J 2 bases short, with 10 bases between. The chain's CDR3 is CSVVGDYTDTQYF. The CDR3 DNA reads TGCAGCGTTGTAGGTGACTACACAGATACGCAGTATTTT.

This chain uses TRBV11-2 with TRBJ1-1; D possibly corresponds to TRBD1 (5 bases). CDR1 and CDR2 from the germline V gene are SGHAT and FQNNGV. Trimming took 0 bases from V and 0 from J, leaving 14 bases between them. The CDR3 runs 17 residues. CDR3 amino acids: CASSLDMVVRVNTEAFF. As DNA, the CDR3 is TGTGCCAGCAGCTTAGATATGGTAGTCAGGGTGAACACTGAAGCTTTCTTT.